The 11 T cell receptor beta chains presented below share a single source sample, sequenced in a study of blood T cells in healthy people across ages. For the second PCR, which ran for about 7 to 11 cycles, a sample-barcoded 5' primer and a J-beta primer mix were used. TCRdb processed the 5' RACE reads anew with MiXCR; each CDR3 protein has one entry. Here the sample spans about 1 million distinct CDR3 sequences, around 43% being singletons. The material sequenced was blood. Every receptor here comes from a woman in her fifties or sixties in good health.

The rearrangement uses TRBV25-1 and TRBJ2-7; 8 bases are shared with TRBD1. Trimming took 1 base from V and 5 from J; bases not matched to a gene: 4. The CDR3 runs 14 residues. Germline V lookup: CDR1 MGHDK, CDR2 SYGVNS. CDR3 amino acids: CASSESGRGHEQYF. CDR3 nucleotide sequence: TGTGCCAGCAGTGAATCGGGCAGGGGGCACGAGCAGTACTTC.

V and J are TRBV6-2 or TRBV6-3 and TRBJ2-5; the D is unclear. The J call may be in error: the DNA end matches TRBJ2-7 better. Germline assignment: CDR1 MNHEY and CDR2 SVGEGT. The CDR3 is made up of 11 amino acids. The CDR3 nucleotides are TGTGCCAGCGCCCTGGGCCTCGAGCAGTACTTC. Encoded protein: CASALGLEQYF.

The chain couples TRBV7-9 to TRBJ1-1; a possible D gene is TRBD1 (6 bases). The CDR3 has 14 amino acids. Trimming took off 5 bases at V and 10 bases at J, with 20 bases between the two ends. CDR1 and CDR2 from the germline V gene are SEHNR and FQNEAQ (reference sequence). CDR3 sequence (DNA): TGTGCCAGCAGCCTCCAACAAGGGGGAGTTGTAGCTTTCTTT. Its protein product is CASSLQQGGVVAFF.

This clonotype was counted between two and nine times. The chain joins TRBV4-1 to TRBJ2-1, with D possibly matching TRBD2 (5 bases). The CDR3 contains 14 residues. Trimming removed 2 bases at V and 4 bases at J, with 9 bases between. From germline, CDR1 is MGHRA and CDR2 YSYEKL. Here the CDR3 DNA reads TGCGCCAGCAGCCAACCCGGGGAGTACAATGAGCAGTTCTTC. As protein: CASSQPGEYNEQFF.

The V call is TRBV21-1, the J call TRBJ2-1; TRBD2, the D gene given by the table, was not confirmed from the DNA. TRBV21-1 is tagged as a pseudogene. This CDR3 has 21 residues. The CDR3 spells CASSKSGTVPGLAGVYNEQFF. The CDR3 DNA sequence: TGTGCCAGCAGCAAATCGGGGACAGTCCCGGGACTAGCGGGAGTTTACAATGAGCAGTTCTTC.

Only a few counts were recorded for this clonotype. This chain joins TRBV15 and TRBJ2-7, with 8 bases identical to TRBD1. J gave up 1 base and V 5 bases, and 7 bases lay outside the gene matches. CDR1 is LNHNV, CDR2 YYDKDF, per germline (reference sequence). The CDR3 runs 15 residues. The CDR3 nucleotides are TGTGCCACCAGCGGAGGACAGGGAGCATCCTACGAGCAGTACTTC. Its translation is CATSGGQGASYEQYF.

J is TRBJ1-5 and V is TRBV6-2 or TRBV6-3; 7 bases align to TRBD1. The CDR3 has 16 residues. V lost 6 bases to trimming and J lost 2 bases; unmatched junction nucleotides: 10. Germline V gene lookup returns CDR1 MNHEY and CDR2 SVGEGT. CDR3 in amino acids: CASRRDSIEGNQPQHF. The CDR3, as DNA: TGTGCCAGCAGGAGGGACAGTATAGAGGGCAATCAGCCCCAGCATTTT.

In its sample, this clonotype was seen a few times. The V gene is TRBV6-6, the J gene TRBJ1-2; a possible D gene is TRBD1 (6 bases). Trimming took 2 bases from V and 6 from J, leaving 16 bases between them. The CDR3 totals 15 residues. Germline V gene sequence: CDR1 MNHNY, CDR2 SVGAGI (reference sequence). CDR3 sequence (DNA): TGTGCCAGCAGTTACCTAAACGACAGGCGGGATGGCTACACCTTC. Its protein is CASSYLNDRRDGYTF.

This clonotype was seen more than once but under ten times. The V gene is TRBV24-1, the J gene TRBJ2-1, with D possibly being TRBD2 (6 bases). This CDR3 is 13 amino acids long. Germline assignment: CDR1 KGHDR and CDR2 SFDVKD. V dropped 3 bases and J dropped 6 bases, with 8 bases sitting between them. Written as DNA, the CDR3 is TGTGCCACCAGTGATATGGGGGGCAATGAGCAGTTCTTC. This codes for CATSDMGGNEQFF.

This clonotype was seen a handful of times. The CDR3: CASSLGTSPYF. Written as DNA, the CDR3 is TGTGCCAGCAGCCTTGGGACAAGTCCGTACTTC. The J gene is TRBJ2-5, the V gene TRBV11-2; tentatively, D is TRBD1 (6 bases). CDR1 and CDR2 (germline): SGHAT, FQNNGV. This CDR3 spans 11 amino acids. Trimming took off 5 bases at V and 13 bases at J, with 14 bases between the two ends. Together with reference TRBV11-2 and TRBJ2-5, the CDR3 gives the full variable domain: EAGVAQSPRYKIIEKRQSVAFWCNPISGHATLYWYQQILGQGPKLLIQFQNNGVVDDSQLPKDRFSAERLKGVDSTLKIQPAKLEDSAVYLCASSLGTSPYFGPGTRLLVL.

This clonotype came up a few times. V is TRBV7-6 and J is TRBJ2-5; perhaps TRBD2 as D (5 bases). Trimming took 1 base from V and 2 from J, leaving 11 bases between them. This CDR3 comprises 15 residues. Germline-derived CDR1 and CDR2 are SGHVS and FNYEAQ. The CDR3 nucleotides read TGTGCCAGCAGCTTAGTGAGCGGAGCTCAAGAGACCCAGTACTTC. It codes for CASSLVSGAQETQYF.